Here is one T cell receptor (beta chain) with its context. The authors ran a second PCR of 7 to 11 cycles using a sample-barcoded 5' primer and a J-beta primer mix. TCRdb re-derived calls from the 5' RACE reads in MiXCR, one entry per CDR3 protein. The sample records over a million distinct CDR3 sequences, 40% to 45% being singletons. This specimen comes from a study of blood T cells in healthy people across ages. Germline values: CDR1 SQVTM, CDR2 ANQGSEA. This CDR3 is 15 amino acids long. Trimming left V 2 bases short and J 4 bases short, with 17 bases between. The source is a woman under 30 in good health. The chain combines TRBV29-1 with TRBJ1-1, with D uncertain. The sample was blood. This chain's CDR3 is CSVEYMGIGSTEAFF. In DNA form, the CDR3 reads TGCAGCGTTGAATATATGGGAATAGGAAGCACTGAAGCTTTCTTT.